This TCR beta chain originates from a study of T cell responses to AZD1222 COVID-19 vaccine. Whole-study results and caveats: Donors were largely white British and mainly female; clonal diversity was possibly underestimated.

Germline lookup yields CDR1 SGDLS and CDR2 YYNGEE. The CDR3 is 16 amino acids. The V and J ends lost 4 bases and 8 bases, in that order; junction bases with no gene match: 9. Comment on this clone: Its antigen remains unknown.

TCRdb's table, derived via immunoSEQ multiplex PCR, lists solely in-frame clones and lacks some. The profile shows about 140,000 clones, about 87% of them singletons. The chain links TRBV9 to TRBJ2-4; TRBD2 matches 13 bases. The sequences come from peripheral blood, collected on day 0 of AZD1222 vaccination. This sequence originates from an adult in good health. CDR3 sequence (DNA): TGTGCCAGCAGCCCTCGGACTAGCGGGAGTGAAGACATTCAGTACTTC. It codes for CASSPRTSGSEDIQYF.